This TCR beta chain originates from a study of T-cell memory formation after mild COVID-19 (dated by TCRdb to the early 2020s). About the study as a whole: TCR sequence clusters from the two donors were largely donor specific. Two young, previously healthy adult volunteers made up the cohort, one male and one female. T-cell clones expanding and contracting after mild COVID-19 in a couple of donors were tracked by longitudinal TCRalpha and TCRbeta repertoire sequencing. On the study overall, not on this receptor specifically: Balanced CD4/CD8 phenotypes were observed for clones contracting from day 15 to 85, whereas a bias towards CD4+ was observed for a second wave of clones expanding from day 15 to 37. The study covered only a couple of mild cases, and larger cohorts including severe cases with pre-infection samples were considered necessary. Contracting CD4+ clones were located mainly in the CM and EM memory subsets, whereas CD8+ clones were found to be enriched in EMRA. Some responding clones were found in pre-infection memory, which suggests that pre-existing cross-reactive memory T cells took part in the SARS-CoV-2 response. Whether the second-wave clones peaking on day 37 were SARS-CoV-2 specific was not confirmed.

The germline V gene gives CDR1 as SGHNT and CDR2 as YENEEA. Reading from cysteine to phenylalanine, the CDR3 counts 16 amino acids. Kept here is only the CDR3 DNA, which spans 48 bases and is read in frame from base 1. Trimming leaves V shorter by 1 base and J shorter by 6 bases, with the junction holding 10 bases beyond the gene matches. PBMCs were isolated by Ficoll-Paque density gradient centrifugation. This clonotype was counted between two and nine times. There is no known antigen for this receptor. Nothing much larger sits one base from this clone, and base qualities are not available. TCRdb lists the instrument as Illumina NovaSeq 6000. cDNA libraries for TCRalpha and TCRbeta were prepared by 5'RACE using constant-segment primers, with sample barcodes and unique molecular identifiers added. Trizol reagent was used to extract RNA from every sample. The libraries were amplified in two PCR steps, and the second step added a second sample barcode and Illumina TruSeq adapters. Libraries were sequenced on an Illumina NovaSeq with 2 x 150 bp paired-end reads. As for the original processing: The reads were demultiplexed and collapsed into UMI-guided consensus sequences using migec v1.2.7. With mixcr v2.1.11, UMI consensuses were aligned to TRA and TRB V and J templates and assembled into clonotypes. Expanded or contracted clonotypes were those called significant by both edgeR and NoisET, with noise models trained on biological replicates. For edgeR calls, the cutoffs were a false discovery rate-adjusted p below 0.01 and a log2 fold-change threshold of 1. As an exploratory analysis of dynamics, max-normalized trajectories of the 1000 most abundant clonotypes were examined with PCA combined with hierarchical clustering. Separately sequenced CD4+ and CD8+ repertoires were used to assign the CD4 or CD8 phenotype of responding clones. The public sequencing data were trimmed at Q25 with fastp and processed into clonotypes with MiXCR by TCRdb, which kept only in-frame beta chains. For every CDR3 protein sequence, its rows merge into one entry that carries the most common genes and DNA. The V and J calls were determined by TCRdb, not by the authors. Within this sample are roughly 410,000 distinct CDR3 sequences, with around 24% of them counted one time only. Of the sample, around 8.1% is held by the ten largest clones.

This receptor was taken from an adult woman who had mild COVID-19 (a few samples of this study predate the infection). The sample titles of this study are shuffled in the database, so cell type and time point are left out; the donor was told from shared clones. The rearranged chain carries TRBV11-3 and TRBJ1-2; 8 central nucleotides agree with TRBD1. Sample: PBMCs or a T cell subset sorted from them (not recorded which). The DNA sequence reads TGTGCCAGCAGCTTAGGTTTTGGCAGGGGGCTGGATGGCTACACCTTC. It translates as CASSLGFGRGLDGYTF.